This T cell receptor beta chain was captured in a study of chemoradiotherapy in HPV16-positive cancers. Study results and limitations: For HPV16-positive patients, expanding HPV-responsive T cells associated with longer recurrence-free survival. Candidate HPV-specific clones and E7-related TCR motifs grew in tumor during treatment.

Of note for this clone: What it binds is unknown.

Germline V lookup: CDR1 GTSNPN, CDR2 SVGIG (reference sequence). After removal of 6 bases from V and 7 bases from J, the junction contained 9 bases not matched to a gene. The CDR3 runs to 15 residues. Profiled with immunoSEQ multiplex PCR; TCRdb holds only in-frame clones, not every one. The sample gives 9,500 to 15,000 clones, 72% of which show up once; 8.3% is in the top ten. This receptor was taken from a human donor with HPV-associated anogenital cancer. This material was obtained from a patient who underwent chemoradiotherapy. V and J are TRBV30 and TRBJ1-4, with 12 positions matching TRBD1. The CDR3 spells CACRPGQGAGEKLFF. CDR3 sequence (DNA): TGTGCCTGCCGACCGGGACAGGGGGCCGGTGAAAAACTGTTTTTT.